A selection of T cell receptor beta chains follows, all from one sample in a study of blood T cells in healthy people across ages. TCRdb processed the 5' RACE reads anew with MiXCR; each CDR3 protein has one entry. The table lists under 750,000 distinct CDR3 sequences, 45% to 55% of them singletons, with 20% to 25% in the top ten. Sequenced: blood. Source of these receptors: an elderly man in good health. The conserved cysteine and the conserved F or W are not part of the CDR3 here. D genes are given only for firm matches.

d_call: TRBD2
v_call: TRBV7-2
cdr3_aa: ASSSTSGNYYNEQF

d_call: .
v_call: TRBV5-1
cdr3_aa: ASSLGEGEEKLF

d_call: TRBD1
v_call: TRBV28
cdr3_aa: ASGDRNYGYT

d_call: TRBD2
v_call: TRBV3-1
cdr3_aa: ASSPLTSGRAGNEQF

d_call: .
v_call: TRBV9
cdr3_aa: ASSVEDISYEQY

d_call: TRBD1
v_call: TRBV27
cdr3_aa: ASSPGGPSSYEQY

d_call: .
v_call: TRBV7-2
cdr3_aa: ASSLEPSRNEQF

d_call: .
v_call: TRBV7-9
cdr3_aa: ASSTYSDTQY

d_call: .
v_call: TRBV12-3/TRBV12-4
cdr3_aa: ASSPARSANTEAF

d_call: TRBD2
v_call: TRBV7-3
cdr3_aa: ASSLLGLTDNEQY

d_call: .
v_call: TRBV4-1
cdr3_aa: ASSQDIGSGRTDTQY

d_call: TRBD1
v_call: TRBV10-3
cdr3_aa: AISSRDRSQETQY

d_call: TRBD1
v_call: TRBV29-1
cdr3_aa: SAGTGGGEQY

d_call: .
v_call: TRBV20-1
cdr3_aa: SASAVYNEQY

d_call: .
v_call: TRBV14
cdr3_aa: ASSQPPVGDTQY

d_call: .
v_call: TRBV30
cdr3_aa: AWRGTGGACT

d_call: .
v_call: TRBV29-1
cdr3_aa: SVEDPGLEQY

d_call: TRBD1
v_call: TRBV20-1
cdr3_aa: SARDEKTGEVYEQY

d_call: TRBD1
v_call: TRBV7-2
cdr3_aa: ASSLNRGDNEQY

d_call: .
v_call: TRBV15
cdr3_aa: ATSRELLVYEQY

d_call: TRBD2
v_call: TRBV6-2/TRBV6-3
cdr3_aa: ASSTLAGAGETQY

d_call: .
v_call: TRBV6-5
cdr3_aa: ASSRTRNTEAF

d_call: .
v_call: TRBV7-2
cdr3_aa: ASSFFSRELF

d_call: .
v_call: TRBV7-3
cdr3_aa: ASSLNGVGTEAF

d_call: .
v_call: TRBV5-8
cdr3_aa: ASSLASLRRGYT

d_call: TRBD2
v_call: TRBV7-2
cdr3_aa: AGKGASGEPYNEQF

d_call: TRBD1
v_call: TRBV6-5
cdr3_aa: ASSEAGTGDNEQY

d_call: .
v_call: TRBV7-2
cdr3_aa: ASSLPSTSSTDTQY

d_call: .
v_call: TRBV24-1
cdr3_aa: ATSDPVRNTEAF

d_call: .
v_call: TRBV6-5
cdr3_aa: ASSPRTFGDIY

d_call: TRBD2
v_call: TRBV7-9
cdr3_aa: ASSLVPSGDNEQF

d_call: TRBD1
v_call: TRBV7-9
cdr3_aa: ASSNPMTGGTETQY

d_call: .
v_call: TRBV20-1
cdr3_aa: SAPDGSVNQETQY

d_call: .
v_call: TRBV10-3
cdr3_aa: AIGEGATSEKLF

d_call: .
v_call: TRBV20-1
cdr3_aa: SARKLAVVTDTQY

d_call: .
v_call: TRBV15
cdr3_aa: ATSAPVLTGGYT

d_call: TRBD2
v_call: TRBV20-1
cdr3_aa: SATGTSPPRETQY

d_call: .
v_call: TRBV7-9
cdr3_aa: ASSLTRGLGETQY

d_call: .
v_call: TRBV2
cdr3_aa: AGSGTHTGELF

d_call: .
v_call: TRBV3-1
cdr3_aa: ASSQGELSEKLF

d_call: .
v_call: TRBV7-2
cdr3_aa: ASSRRGETQY

d_call: TRBD1
v_call: TRBV12-3/TRBV12-4
cdr3_aa: ASSWDRGAPPLH

d_call: TRBD1
v_call: TRBV27
cdr3_aa: ASRALDRVRADTQY

d_call: .
v_call: TRBV7-2
cdr3_aa: ASSNTGRGRETQY

d_call: TRBD1
v_call: TRBV9
cdr3_aa: ASAPPGQLTSGANVLT

d_call: .
v_call: TRBV6-1
cdr3_aa: ASRSGGAVGTTDTQY

d_call: .
v_call: TRBV7-9
cdr3_aa: ASSRRDSEAF

d_call: .
v_call: TRBV28
cdr3_aa: ASREPGRNHYEQY

d_call: .
v_call: TRBV7-2
cdr3_aa: ASSRRSSYNEQF

d_call: TRBD1
v_call: TRBV6-5
cdr3_aa: ASSYSVTGGYEQY

d_call: .
v_call: TRBV7-3
cdr3_aa: ASSLEGGQDEQF

d_call: .
v_call: TRBV28
cdr3_aa: ASSFSVSSYEQY

d_call: TRBD2
v_call: TRBV4-3
cdr3_aa: ASSQMSGAGDGTQY

d_call: .
v_call: TRBV7-2
cdr3_aa: ASSLGGAVAYNEQF